A single sample is the source of the 13 T cell receptor beta chains below, sequenced in a study of cytomegalovirus exposure and HLA in healthy donors. PCR amplification relied on 60 Vbeta primers (plus 13 Jbeta primers). TCRdb's copy holds only in-frame clones and misses some; the assay was immunoSEQ multiplex PCR. The table lists some 120,000 clones, roughly 82% of them singletons. The sequencing input was PBMCs. The origin of the receptors is a man aged 40-50 years in good health and CMV-seropositive.

V usage is TRBV6-1 and J usage is TRBJ2-7; D may be TRBD1 (5 bases). This CDR3 has 15 amino acids. Germline lookup yields CDR1 MNHNS and CDR2 SASEGT. Trimming took 5 bases from V and 3 from J, leaving 17 bases between them. The CDR3 protein is CASSIGHRGIYEQYF. The CDR3 DNA reads as TGTGCCAGCAGTATAGGACATAGGGGCATCTACGAGCAGTACTTC.

This chain links TRBV5-1 with TRBJ2-7, with D maybe TRBD1 (6 bases). Trimming took 4 bases from V and 3 from J, leaving 14 bases between them. This CDR3 region has 14 residues. Germline-derived CDR1 and CDR2 are SGHRS and YFSETQ. DNA for the CDR3: TGCGCCAGCAGCGTCCCAGGGGAAGGCTACGAGCAGTACTTC. Its translation: CASSVPGEGYEQYF. The variable domain in full, completed from reference TRBV5-1 and TRBJ2-7, reads KAGVTQTPRYLIKTRGQQVTLSCSPISGHRSVSWYQQTPGQGLQFLFEYFSETQRNKGNFPGRFSGRQFSNSRSEMNVSTLELGDSALYLCASSVPGEGYEQYFGPGTRLTVT.

The chain recombines TRBV6-6 with TRBJ1-6; 10 nucleotides agree with TRBD1. Germline trimming cut 5 bases from V and 7 bases from J; bases unmatched to any gene: 8. Germline CDR1 reads MNHNY; CDR2 reads SVGAGI (reference sequence). This CDR3 has 16 residues. This CDR3 reads CASSTGQGGVNSPLHF. The CDR3 bases are TGTGCCAGCAGTACTGGACAGGGGGGGGTGAATTCACCCCTCCACTTT.

The chain links TRBV2 to TRBJ2-7, with 8 positions matching TRBD1. This CDR3 is built from 15 residues. The V gene end was trimmed by 3 bases and the J gene end by 3 bases; junction bases not matched to a gene: 7. Per the germline V gene, CDR1 is SNHLY and CDR2 is FYNNEI. The CDR3 is CASSEGTGTVYEQYF. The CDR3 nucleotides are TGTGCCAGCAGTGAGGGGACAGGCACCGTCTACGAGCAGTACTTC.

This clone was seen a few times. The chain has TRBV5-1 and TRBJ1-5, with 8 bases lining up with TRBD1. Germline V gene data show CDR1 as SGHRS and CDR2 as YFSETQ. The trim removed 4 bases at V and 1 base at J, leaving 7 bases unmatched. CDR3 size: 16 residues. The CDR3 spells CASSPTTGVSNQPQHF. Here the CDR3 DNA reads TGCGCCAGCAGCCCAACGACAGGGGTGAGCAATCAGCCCCAGCATTTT.

V usage is TRBV7-8 and J usage is TRBJ1-2; 7 bases map to TRBD1. This CDR3 region has 12 residues. Germline trimming cut 6 bases from V and 8 bases from J; bases unmatched to any gene: 6. Per germline, CDR1 SGHVS and CDR2 FQNEAQ. CDR3 in amino acids: CASSKRDRGYTF. The CDR3 coding sequence is TGTGCCAGCAGTAAACGGGACAGAGGCTACACCTTC.

The chain links TRBV7-9 to TRBJ2-3, with TRBD2 matching over 7 bases. There are 15 residues in the CDR3. The J segment lost 0 bases and the V segment lost 5 bases, leaving 5 bases of the junction unmatched. CDR1 is SEHNR, CDR2 FQNEAQ, per germline (reference sequence). CDR3 coding DNA: TGTGCCAGCAGCCAAAGCGGGGTTAGCACAGATACGCAGTATTTT. It codes for CASSQSGVSTDTQYF.

This chain uses TRBV18 with TRBJ2-7; no clear D. V lost 4 bases, J lost 7 bases, and 14 bases lay in between. This CDR3 has 13 residues. Germline CDR1 KGHSH, CDR2 LQKENI. CDR3 DNA: TGTGCCAGCTCACGAATCCAGGCCGCAGAGCAGTACTTC. This translates into CASSRIQAAEQYF. The whole variable domain, filled in from reference TRBV18 and TRBJ2-7, reads NAGVMQNPRHLVRRRGQEARLRCSPMKGHSHVYWYRQLPEEGLKFMVYLQKENIIDESGMPKERFSAEFPKEGPSILRIQQVVRGDSAAYFCASSRIQAAEQYFGPGTRLTVT.

With respect to this clone: One end of the junction varies from germline; a read error may be responsible. The rearrangement uses TRBV7-9 and TRBJ2-7; 7 nucleotides match TRBD1. Germline lookup yields CDR1 SEHNR and CDR2 FQNEAQ (reference sequence). The CDR3 covers 13 residues. The CDR3 coding sequence is TGTTCCAGCAGCCTTGACAGGGAATACGAGCAGTACTTC. Amino acid sequence: CSSSLDREYEQYF.

This chain uses TRBV28 with TRBJ2-3; D is unclear. The germline V gene encodes CDR1 MDHEN and CDR2 SYDVKM. The CDR3 length is 14 residues. V was pared by 6 bases and J by 2 bases, with 12 bases between. CDR3 amino acids: CASRGSSITDTQYF. The CDR3 DNA sequence: TGTGCCAGCAGGGGCAGTAGTATCACAGATACGCAGTATTTT.

This chain links TRBV7-8 with TRBJ2-1, with a possible D match to TRBD2 (6 bases). Germline lookup yields CDR1 SGHVS and CDR2 FQNEAQ. Trimming left V 5 bases short and J 14 bases short, with 25 bases between. This CDR3 spans 15 amino acids. The CDR3 loop is CASSPLGGEELLEFF. Here the CDR3 DNA reads TGTGCCAGCAGCCCACTAGGCGGGGAAGAACTCCTGGAGTTCTTC.

The J gene is TRBJ1-1, the V gene TRBV14; no clear D. Germline CDR1 SGHDN, CDR2 FVKESK. This CDR3 is 18 amino acids long. The ends were cut back, 1 base at V and 1 base at J, with 19 bases in the middle. The CDR3 DNA is TGTGCCAGCAGCCAAGTATCGGGGATACCCATCCCGAACACTGAAGCTTTCTTT. Amino acid sequence: CASSQVSGIPIPNTEAFF.

In nucleotides, the CDR3 is TGTGCCAGCAGCTTAGCCGCGGGCGGGGGAGATACGCAGTATTTT. It specifies CASSLAAGGGDTQYF. The genes are TRBV7-2 and TRBJ2-3, with TRBD2 matching over 7 bases. Germline values: CDR1 SGHTA, CDR2 FQGNSA. The V gene end was trimmed by 0 bases and the J gene end by 5 bases; junction bases not matched to a gene: 5. This CDR3 has 15 residues.